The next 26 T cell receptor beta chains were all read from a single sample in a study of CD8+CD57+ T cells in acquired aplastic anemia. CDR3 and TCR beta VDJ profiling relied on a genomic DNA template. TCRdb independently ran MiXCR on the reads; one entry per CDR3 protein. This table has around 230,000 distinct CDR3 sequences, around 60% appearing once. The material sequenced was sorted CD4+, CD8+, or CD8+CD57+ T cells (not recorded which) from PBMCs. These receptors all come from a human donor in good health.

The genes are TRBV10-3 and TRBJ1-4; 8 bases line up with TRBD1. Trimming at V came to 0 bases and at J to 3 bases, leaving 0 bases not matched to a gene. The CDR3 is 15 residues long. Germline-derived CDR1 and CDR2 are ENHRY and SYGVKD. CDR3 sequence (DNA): TGTGCCATCAGTGAGTCGACAGGGGCTAATGAAAAACTGTTTTTT. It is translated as CAISESTGANEKLFF.

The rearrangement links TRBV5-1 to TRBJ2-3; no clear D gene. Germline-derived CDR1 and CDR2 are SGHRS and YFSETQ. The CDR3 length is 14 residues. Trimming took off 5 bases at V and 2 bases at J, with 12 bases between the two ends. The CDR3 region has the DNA TGCGCCAGCAGGACGGTGGCAGCCACAGATACGCAGTATTTT. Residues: CASRTVAATDTQYF.

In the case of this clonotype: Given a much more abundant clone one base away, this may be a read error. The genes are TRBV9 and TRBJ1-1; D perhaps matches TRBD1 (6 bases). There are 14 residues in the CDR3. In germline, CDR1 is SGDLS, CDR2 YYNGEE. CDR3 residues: CASSQAGGVTEAFF. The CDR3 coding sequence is TGCGCCAGCAGCCAAGCTGGGGGCGTGACTGAAGCTTTCTTT.

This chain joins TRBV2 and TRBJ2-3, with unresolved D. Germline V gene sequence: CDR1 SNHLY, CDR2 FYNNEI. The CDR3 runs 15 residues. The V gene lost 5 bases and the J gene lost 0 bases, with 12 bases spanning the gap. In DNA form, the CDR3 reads TGTGCCAGCAGTCCAACCGTTTCTAGCACAGATACGCAGTATTTT. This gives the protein CASSPTVSSTDTQYF. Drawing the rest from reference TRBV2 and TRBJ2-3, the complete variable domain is EPEVTQTPSHQVTQMGQEVILRCVPISNHLYFYWYRQILGQKVEFLVSFYNNEISEKSEIFDDQFSVERPDGSNFTLKIRSTKLEDSAMYFCASSPTVSSTDTQYFGPGTRLTVL.

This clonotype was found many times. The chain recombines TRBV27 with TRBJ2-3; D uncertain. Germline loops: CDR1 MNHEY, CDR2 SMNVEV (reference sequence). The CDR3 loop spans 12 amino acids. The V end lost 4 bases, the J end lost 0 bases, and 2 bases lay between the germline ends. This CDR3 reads CASSWSTDTQYF. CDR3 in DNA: TGTGCCAGCAGTTGGAGCACAGATACGCAGTATTTT.

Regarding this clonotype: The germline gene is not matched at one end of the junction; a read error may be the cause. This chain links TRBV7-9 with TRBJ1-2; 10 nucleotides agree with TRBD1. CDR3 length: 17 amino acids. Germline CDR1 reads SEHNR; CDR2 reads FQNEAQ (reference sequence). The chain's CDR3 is CASSQDTTGGDIYGYTF. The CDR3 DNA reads TGCGCCAGCAGCCAAGATACGACAGGGGGCGATATCTATGGCTACACCTTC.

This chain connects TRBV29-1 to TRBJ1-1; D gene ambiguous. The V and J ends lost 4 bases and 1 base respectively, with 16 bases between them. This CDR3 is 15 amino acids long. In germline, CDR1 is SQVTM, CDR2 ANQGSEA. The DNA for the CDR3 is TGCAGCGTTGTCGTCAGTGTCTTAAGGAACACTGAAGCTTTCTTT. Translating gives CSVVVSVLRNTEAFF.

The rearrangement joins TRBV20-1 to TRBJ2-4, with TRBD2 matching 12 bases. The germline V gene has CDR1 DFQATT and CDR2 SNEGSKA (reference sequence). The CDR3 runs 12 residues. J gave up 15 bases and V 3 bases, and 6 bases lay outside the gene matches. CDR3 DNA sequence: TGCAGTGCTAGGGAGACTAGCGGGGGCAGGTACTTC. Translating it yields CSARETSGGRYF.

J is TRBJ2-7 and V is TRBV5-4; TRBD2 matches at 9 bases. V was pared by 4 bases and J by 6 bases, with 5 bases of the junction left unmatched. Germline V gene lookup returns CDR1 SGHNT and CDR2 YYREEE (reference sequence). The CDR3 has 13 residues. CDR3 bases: TGTGCCAGCAGCGCCGGACTAGCGTTCGAGCAGTACTTC. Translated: CASSAGLAFEQYF.

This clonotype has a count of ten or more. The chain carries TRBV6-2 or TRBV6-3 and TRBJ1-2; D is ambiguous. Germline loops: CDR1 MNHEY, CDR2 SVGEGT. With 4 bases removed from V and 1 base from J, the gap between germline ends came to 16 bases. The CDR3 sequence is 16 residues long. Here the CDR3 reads CASSSSRTVYNYGYTF. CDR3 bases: TGTGCCAGCAGTTCATCGAGAACAGTCTATAACTATGGCTACACCTTC.

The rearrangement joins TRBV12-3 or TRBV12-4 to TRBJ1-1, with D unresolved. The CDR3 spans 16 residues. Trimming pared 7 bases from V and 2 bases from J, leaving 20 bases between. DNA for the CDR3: TGTGCCAGCAACATAGGGCGGAGGGTGAGAAACACTGAAGCTTTCTTT. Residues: CASNIGRRVRNTEAFF.

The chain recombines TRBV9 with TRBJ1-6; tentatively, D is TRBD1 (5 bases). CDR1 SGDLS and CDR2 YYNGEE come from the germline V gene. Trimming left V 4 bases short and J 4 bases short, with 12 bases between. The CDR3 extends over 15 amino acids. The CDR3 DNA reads TGTGCCAGCAGCTTCGGGGCTGCTTATAATTCACCCCTCCACTTT. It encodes CASSFGAAYNSPLHF.

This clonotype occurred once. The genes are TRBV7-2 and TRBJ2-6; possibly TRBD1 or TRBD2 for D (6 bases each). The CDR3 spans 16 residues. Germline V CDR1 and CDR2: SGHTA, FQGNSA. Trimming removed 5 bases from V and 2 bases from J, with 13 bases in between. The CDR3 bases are TGTGCCAGCAGCCCAGGGGCGGGAACTGGGGCCAACGTCCTGACTTTC. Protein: CASSPGAGTGANVLTF. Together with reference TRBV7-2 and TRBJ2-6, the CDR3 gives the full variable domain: GAGVSQSPSNKVTEKGKDVELRCDPISGHTALYWYRQSLGQGLEFLIYFQGNSAPDKSGLPSDRFSAERTGGSVSTLTIQRTQQEDSAVYLCASSPGAGTGANVLTFGAGSRLTVL.

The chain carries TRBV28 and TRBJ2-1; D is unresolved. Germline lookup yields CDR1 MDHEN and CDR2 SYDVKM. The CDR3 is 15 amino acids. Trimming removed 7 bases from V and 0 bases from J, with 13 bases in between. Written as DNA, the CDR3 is TGTGCCAGCATGGTGGGCGGCCCCTCCTACAATGAGCAGTTCTTC. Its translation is CASMVGGPSYNEQFF.

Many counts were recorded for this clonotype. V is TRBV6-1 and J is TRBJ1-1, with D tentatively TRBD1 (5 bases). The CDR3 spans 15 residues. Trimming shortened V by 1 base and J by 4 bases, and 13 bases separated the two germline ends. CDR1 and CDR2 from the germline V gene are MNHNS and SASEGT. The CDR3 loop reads CASSEEQAGGTEAFF. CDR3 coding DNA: TGTGCCAGCAGTGAAGAACAGGCAGGAGGCACTGAAGCTTTCTTT.

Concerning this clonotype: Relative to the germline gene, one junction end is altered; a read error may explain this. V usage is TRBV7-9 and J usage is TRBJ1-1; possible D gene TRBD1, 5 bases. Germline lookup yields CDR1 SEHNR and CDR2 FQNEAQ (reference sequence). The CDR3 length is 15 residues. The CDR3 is CASSVTGPGNTEAFF. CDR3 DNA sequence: TGCGCCAGCAGCGTTACAGGTCCGGGGAACACTGAAGCTTTCTTT.

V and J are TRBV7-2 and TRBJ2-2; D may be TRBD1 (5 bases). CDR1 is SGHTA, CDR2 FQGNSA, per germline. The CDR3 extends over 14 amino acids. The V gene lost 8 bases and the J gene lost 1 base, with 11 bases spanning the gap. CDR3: CASGALQNTGELFF. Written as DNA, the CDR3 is TGTGCCAGCGGGGCTCTCCAGAACACCGGGGAGCTGTTTTTT.

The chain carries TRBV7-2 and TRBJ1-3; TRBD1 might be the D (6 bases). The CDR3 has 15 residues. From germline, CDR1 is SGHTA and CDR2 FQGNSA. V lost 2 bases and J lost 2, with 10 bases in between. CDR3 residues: CASSLITGTGNTIYF. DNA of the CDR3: TGTGCCAGCAGCTTAATAACAGGGACTGGAAACACCATATATTTT.

The CDR3 region has the DNA TGTGCCAGCAGTGAATTGGGGGGTCTTAGCTCCTACGAGCAGTACTTC. Translated, it gives CASSELGGLSSYEQYF. V gene TRBV25-1 combines with J gene TRBJ2-7, with D tentatively TRBD2 (6 bases). Germline CDR1 reads MGHDK; CDR2 reads SYGVNS. V gave up 1 base and J gave up 0 bases, with 13 bases separating them. The CDR3 spans 16 residues.

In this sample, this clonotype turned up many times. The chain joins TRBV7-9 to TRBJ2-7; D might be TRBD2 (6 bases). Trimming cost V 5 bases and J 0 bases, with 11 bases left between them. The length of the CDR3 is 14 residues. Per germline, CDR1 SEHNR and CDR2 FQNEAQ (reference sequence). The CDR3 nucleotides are TGTGCCAGCAGCCCTATGGGAGGCTCCTACGAGCAGTACTTC. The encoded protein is CASSPMGGSYEQYF.

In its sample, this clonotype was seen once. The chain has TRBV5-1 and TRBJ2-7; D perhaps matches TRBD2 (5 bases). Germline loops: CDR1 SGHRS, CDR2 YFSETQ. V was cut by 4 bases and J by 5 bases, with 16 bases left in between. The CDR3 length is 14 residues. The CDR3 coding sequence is TGCGCCAGCAGCCCGACTACGGGATACGACGAGCAGTACTTC. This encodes CASSPTTGYDEQYF.

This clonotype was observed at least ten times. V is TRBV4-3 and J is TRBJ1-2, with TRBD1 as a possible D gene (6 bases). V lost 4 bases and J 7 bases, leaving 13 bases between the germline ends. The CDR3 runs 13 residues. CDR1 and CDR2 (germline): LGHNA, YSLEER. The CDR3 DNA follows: TGCGCCAGCAGCCCCAGGGGCGCGGGTGGCTACACCTTC. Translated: CASSPRGAGGYTF.

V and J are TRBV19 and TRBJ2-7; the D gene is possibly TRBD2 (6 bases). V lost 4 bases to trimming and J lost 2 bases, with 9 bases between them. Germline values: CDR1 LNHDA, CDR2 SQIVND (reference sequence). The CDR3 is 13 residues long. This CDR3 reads CASSSGATYEQYF. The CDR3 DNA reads TGTGCCAGTAGTAGCGGGGCGACCTACGAGCAGTACTTC. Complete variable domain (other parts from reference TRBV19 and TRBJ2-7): DGGITQSPKYLFRKEGQNVTLSCEQNLNHDAMYWYRQDPGQGLRLIYYSQIVNDFQKGDIAEGYSVSREKKESFPLTVTSAQKNPTAFYLCASSSGATYEQYFGPGTRLTVT.

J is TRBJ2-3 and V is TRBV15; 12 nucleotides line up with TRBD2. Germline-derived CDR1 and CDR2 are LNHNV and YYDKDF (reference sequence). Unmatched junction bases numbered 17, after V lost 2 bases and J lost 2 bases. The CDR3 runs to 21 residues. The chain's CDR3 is CATSRPLTSGGLKPYTDTQYF. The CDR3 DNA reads TGTGCCACCAGCAGACCATTAACTAGCGGGGGGCTGAAGCCTTACACAGATACGCAGTATTTT.

CDR3 sequence: CSASAGRAGELFF. CDR3 DNA sequence: TGCAGTGCTAGTGCCGGGCGGGCCGGGGAGCTGTTTTTT. The rearrangement uses TRBV20-1 and TRBJ2-2, with a possible D match to TRBD2 (5 bases). This CDR3 contains 13 residues. V lost 3 bases to trimming and J lost 6 bases, with 11 bases between them. Germline assignment: CDR1 DFQATT and CDR2 SNEGSKA (reference sequence).

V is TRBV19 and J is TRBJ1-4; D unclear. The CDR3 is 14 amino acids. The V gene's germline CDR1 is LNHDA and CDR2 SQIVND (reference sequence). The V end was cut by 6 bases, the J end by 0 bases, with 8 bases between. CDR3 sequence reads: CASRDGSTNEKLFF. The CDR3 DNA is TGTGCCAGTAGGGACGGGTCAACTAATGAAAAACTGTTTTTT. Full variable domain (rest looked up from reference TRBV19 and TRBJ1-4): DGGITQSPKYLFRKEGQNVTLSCEQNLNHDAMYWYRQDPGQGLRLIYYSQIVNDFQKGDIAEGYSVSREKKESFPLTVTSAQKNPTAFYLCASRDGSTNEKLFFGSGTQLSVL.